What follows is one T cell receptor beta chain and its context. The sample comes from a study of T cell responses to AZD1222 COVID-19 vaccine. The assay was immunoSEQ multiplex PCR, and TCRdb's table has in-frame clones only and misses some. This sample has fewer than 120,000 clones, with over 85% found just once. This CDR3 comprises 13 residues. Germline trimming cut 6 bases from V and 7 bases from J; bases unmatched to any gene: 8. Germline V gives CDR1 MNHEY, CDR2 SVGAGI. The sequenced sample was peripheral blood, obtained 28 days after the second AZD1222 dose. This TCR came from an adult who received the AZD1222 COVID-19 vaccine. The chain joins TRBV6-5 to TRBJ1-1, with TRBD1 matching over 7 bases. In nucleotides, the CDR3 is TGTGCCAGCAGCCAGACAGGGATGGTTGAAGCTTTCTTT. Amino acid sequence: CASSQTGMVEAFF.